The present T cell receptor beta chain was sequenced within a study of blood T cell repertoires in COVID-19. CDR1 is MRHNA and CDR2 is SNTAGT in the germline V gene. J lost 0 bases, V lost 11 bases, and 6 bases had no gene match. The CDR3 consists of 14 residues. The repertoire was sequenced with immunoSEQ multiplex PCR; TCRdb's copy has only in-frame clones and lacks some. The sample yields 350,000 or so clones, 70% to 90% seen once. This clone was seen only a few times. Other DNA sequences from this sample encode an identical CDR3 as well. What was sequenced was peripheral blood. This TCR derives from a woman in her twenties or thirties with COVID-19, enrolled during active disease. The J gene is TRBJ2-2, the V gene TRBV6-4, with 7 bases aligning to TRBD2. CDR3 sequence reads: CASREVANTGELFF. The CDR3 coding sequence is TGTGCCTCCCGGGAGGTAGCGAACACCGGGGAGCTGTTTTTT.